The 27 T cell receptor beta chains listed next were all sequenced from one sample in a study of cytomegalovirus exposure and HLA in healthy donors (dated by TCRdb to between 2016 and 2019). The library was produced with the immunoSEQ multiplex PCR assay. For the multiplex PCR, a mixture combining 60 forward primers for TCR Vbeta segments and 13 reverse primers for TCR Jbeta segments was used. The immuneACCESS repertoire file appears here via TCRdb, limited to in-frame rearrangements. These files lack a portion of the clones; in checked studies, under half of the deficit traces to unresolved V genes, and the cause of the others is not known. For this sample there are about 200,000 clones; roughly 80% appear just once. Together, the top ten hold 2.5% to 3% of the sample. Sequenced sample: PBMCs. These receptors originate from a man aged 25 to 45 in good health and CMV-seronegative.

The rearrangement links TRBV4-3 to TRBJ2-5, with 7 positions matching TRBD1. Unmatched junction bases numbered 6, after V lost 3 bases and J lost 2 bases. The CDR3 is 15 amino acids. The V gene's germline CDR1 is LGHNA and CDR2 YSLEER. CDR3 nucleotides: TGCGCCAGCAGCCATTCGACAGGGAAGCAAGAGACCCAGTACTTC. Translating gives CASSHSTGKQETQYF.

CDR3: CASSLLAGAGNTQYF. CDR3 DNA sequence: TGTGCCAGCAGCTTACTAGCGGGGGCCGGGAATACGCAGTATTTT. The chain joins TRBV5-5 to TRBJ2-3, with 11 bases fitting TRBD2. In germline, CDR1 is SGHKS, CDR2 YYEKEE (reference sequence). The CDR3 has 15 amino acids. The V and J ends lost 2 bases and 7 bases, in that order; junction bases with no gene match: 6. Complete variable domain (other parts from reference TRBV5-5 and TRBJ2-3): DAGVTQSPTHLIKTRGQQVTLRCSPISGHKSVSWYQQVLGQGPQFIFQYYEKEERGRGNFPDRFSARQFPNYSSELNVNALLLGDSALYLCASSLLAGAGNTQYFGPGTRLTVL.

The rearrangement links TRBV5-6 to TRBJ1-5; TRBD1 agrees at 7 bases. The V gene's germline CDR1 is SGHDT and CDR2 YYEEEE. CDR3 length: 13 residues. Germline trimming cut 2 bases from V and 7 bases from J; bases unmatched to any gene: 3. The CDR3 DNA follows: TGTGCCAGCAGCTTAACAGGGGACCAGCCCCAGCATTTT. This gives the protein CASSLTGDQPQHF.

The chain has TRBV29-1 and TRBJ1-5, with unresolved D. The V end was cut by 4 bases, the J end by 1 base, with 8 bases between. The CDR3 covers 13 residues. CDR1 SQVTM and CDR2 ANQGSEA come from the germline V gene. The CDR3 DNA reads TGCAGCGTTGGCGGGGTAAGCAATCAGCCCCAGCATTTT. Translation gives CSVGGVSNQPQHF.

In nucleotides, the CDR3 is TGTGCCAGCAGCCCCGGAGACAGGGCCAGCATTCAGTACTTC. It yields the protein CASSPGDRASIQYF. This chain joins TRBV7-8 and TRBJ2-4, with 7 bases identical to TRBD1. Germline V gives CDR1 SGHVS, CDR2 FQNEAQ. The CDR3 runs 14 residues. Germline trimming cut 5 bases from V and 9 bases from J; bases unmatched to any gene: 10.

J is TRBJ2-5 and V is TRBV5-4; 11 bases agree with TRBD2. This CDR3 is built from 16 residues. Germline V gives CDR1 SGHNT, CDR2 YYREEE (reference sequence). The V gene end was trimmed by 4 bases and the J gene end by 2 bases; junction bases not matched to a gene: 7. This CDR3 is CASSGIAGGVQETQYF. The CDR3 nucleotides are TGTGCCAGCAGCGGGATAGCGGGGGGGGTACAAGAGACCCAGTACTTC.

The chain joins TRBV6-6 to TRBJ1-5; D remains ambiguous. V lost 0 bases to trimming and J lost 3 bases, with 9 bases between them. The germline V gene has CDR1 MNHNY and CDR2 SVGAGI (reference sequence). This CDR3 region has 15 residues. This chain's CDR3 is CASSYSLGTNQPQHF. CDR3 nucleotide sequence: TGTGCCAGCAGTTACTCACTCGGTACCAATCAGCCCCAGCATTTT.

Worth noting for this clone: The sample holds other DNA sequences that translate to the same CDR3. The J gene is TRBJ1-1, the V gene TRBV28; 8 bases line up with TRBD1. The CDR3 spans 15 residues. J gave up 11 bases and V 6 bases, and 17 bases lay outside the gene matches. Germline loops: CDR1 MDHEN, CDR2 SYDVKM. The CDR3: CASRFPGTGKNAAFF. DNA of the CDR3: TGTGCCAGCAGATTTCCAGGGACAGGAAAGAACGCGGCTTTCTTT.

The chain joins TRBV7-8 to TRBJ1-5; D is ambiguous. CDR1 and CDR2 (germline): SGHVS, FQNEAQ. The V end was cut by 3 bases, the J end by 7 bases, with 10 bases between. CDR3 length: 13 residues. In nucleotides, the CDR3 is TGTGCCAGCAGCTTTGAGGGTAGACAGCCCCAGCATTTT. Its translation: CASSFEGRQPQHF. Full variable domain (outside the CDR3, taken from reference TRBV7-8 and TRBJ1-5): GAGVSQSPRYKVAKRGQDVALRCDPISGHVSLFWYQQALGQGPEFLTYFQNEAQLDKSGLPSDRFFAERPEGSVSTLKIQRTQQEDSAVYLCASSFEGRQPQHFGDGTRLSIL.

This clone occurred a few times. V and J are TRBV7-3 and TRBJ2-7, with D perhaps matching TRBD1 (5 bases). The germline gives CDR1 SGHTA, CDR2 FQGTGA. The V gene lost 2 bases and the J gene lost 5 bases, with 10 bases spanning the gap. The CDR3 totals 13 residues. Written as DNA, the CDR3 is TGTGCCAGCAGCTTACCAGGGATCCACGAGCAGTACTTC. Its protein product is CASSLPGIHEQYF. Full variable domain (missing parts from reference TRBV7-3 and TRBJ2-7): GAGVSQTPSNKVTEKGKYVELRCDPISGHTALYWYRQSLGQGPEFLIYFQGTGAADDSGLPNDRFFAVRPEGSVSTLKIQRTERGDSAVYLCASSLPGIHEQYFGPGTRLTVT.

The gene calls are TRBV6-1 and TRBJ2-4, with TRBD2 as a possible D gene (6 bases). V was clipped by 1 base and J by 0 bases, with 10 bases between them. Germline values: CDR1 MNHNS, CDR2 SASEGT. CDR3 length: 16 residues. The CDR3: CASSEGGVEAKNIQYF. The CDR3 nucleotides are TGTGCCAGCAGTGAAGGCGGGGTTGAAGCCAAAAACATTCAGTACTTC.

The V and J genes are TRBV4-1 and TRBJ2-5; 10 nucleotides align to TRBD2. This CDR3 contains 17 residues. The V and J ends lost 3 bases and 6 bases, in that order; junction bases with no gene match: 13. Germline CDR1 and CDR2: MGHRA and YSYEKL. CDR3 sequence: CASSQLIAGGSKKTQYF. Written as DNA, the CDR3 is TGCGCCAGCAGCCAGTTAATAGCGGGGGGTTCTAAAAAGACCCAGTACTTC.

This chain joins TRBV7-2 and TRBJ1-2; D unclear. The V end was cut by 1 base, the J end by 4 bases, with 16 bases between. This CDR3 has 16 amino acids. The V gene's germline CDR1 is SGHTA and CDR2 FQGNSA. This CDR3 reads CASSLGGPDLTYGYTF. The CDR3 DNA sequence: TGTGCCAGCAGCTTAGGAGGCCCGGATCTGACCTATGGCTACACCTTC.

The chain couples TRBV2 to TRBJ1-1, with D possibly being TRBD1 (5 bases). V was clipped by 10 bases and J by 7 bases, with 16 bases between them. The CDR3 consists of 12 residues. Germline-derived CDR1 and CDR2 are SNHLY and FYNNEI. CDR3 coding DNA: TGTGCCACCGGGGGGACGTCCGGTGAAGCTTTCTTT. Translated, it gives CATGGTSGEAFF.

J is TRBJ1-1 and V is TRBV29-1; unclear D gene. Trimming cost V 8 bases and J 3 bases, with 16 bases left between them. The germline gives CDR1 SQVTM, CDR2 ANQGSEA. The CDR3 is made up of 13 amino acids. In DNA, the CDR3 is TGCAGCACCGCTGTCGGGGAATACACTGAAGCTTTCTTT. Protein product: CSTAVGEYTEAFF.

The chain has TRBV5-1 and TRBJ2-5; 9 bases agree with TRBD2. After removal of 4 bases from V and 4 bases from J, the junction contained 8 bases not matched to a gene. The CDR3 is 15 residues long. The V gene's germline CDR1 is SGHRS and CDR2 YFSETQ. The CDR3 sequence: CASSTGTSKGETQYF. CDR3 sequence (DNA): TGCGCCAGCAGCACAGGGACTAGCAAGGGAGAGACCCAGTACTTC. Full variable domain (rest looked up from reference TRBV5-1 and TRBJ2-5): KAGVTQTPRYLIKTRGQQVTLSCSPISGHRSVSWYQQTPGQGLQFLFEYFSETQRNKGNFPGRFSGRQFSNSRSEMNVSTLELGDSALYLCASSTGTSKGETQYFGPGTRLLVL.

CDR3 amino acids: CAISHPGLPSQETQYF. CDR3 coding DNA: TGTGCCATCAGTCATCCGGGACTCCCTTCCCAAGAGACCCAGTACTTC. J is TRBJ2-5 and V is TRBV10-3; tentatively, D is TRBD2 (6 bases). The V gene's germline CDR1 is ENHRY and CDR2 SYGVKD. Trimming took off 5 bases at V and 1 base at J, with 17 bases between the two ends. This CDR3 comprises 16 residues.

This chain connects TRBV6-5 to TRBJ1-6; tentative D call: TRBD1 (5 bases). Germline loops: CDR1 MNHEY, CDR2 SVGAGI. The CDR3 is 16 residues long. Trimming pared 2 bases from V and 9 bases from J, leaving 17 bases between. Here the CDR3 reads CASSYGGVLLGSPLHF. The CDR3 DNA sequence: TGTGCCAGCAGTTACGGGGGGGTGCTTTTGGGTTCACCCCTCCACTTT.

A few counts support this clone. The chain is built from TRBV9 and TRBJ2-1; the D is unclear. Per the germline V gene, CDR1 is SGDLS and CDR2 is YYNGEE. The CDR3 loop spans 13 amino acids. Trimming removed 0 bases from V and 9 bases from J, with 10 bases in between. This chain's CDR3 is CASSVDVAGEQFF. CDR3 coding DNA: TGTGCCAGCAGCGTAGACGTCGCCGGTGAGCAGTTCTTC.

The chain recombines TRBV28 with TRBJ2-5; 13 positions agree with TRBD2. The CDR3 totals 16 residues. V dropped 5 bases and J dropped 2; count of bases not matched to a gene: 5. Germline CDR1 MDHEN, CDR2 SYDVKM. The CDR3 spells CASSTMTSGGQETQYF. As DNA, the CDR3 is TGTGCCAGCAGTACGATGACTAGCGGGGGGCAAGAGACCCAGTACTTC.

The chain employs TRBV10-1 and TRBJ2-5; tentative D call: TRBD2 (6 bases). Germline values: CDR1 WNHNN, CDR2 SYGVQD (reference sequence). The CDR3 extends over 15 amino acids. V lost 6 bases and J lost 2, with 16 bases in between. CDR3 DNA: TGCGCCAGCAGACAACCGGGACTCCTACAAGAGACCCAGTACTTC. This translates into CASRQPGLLQETQYF.

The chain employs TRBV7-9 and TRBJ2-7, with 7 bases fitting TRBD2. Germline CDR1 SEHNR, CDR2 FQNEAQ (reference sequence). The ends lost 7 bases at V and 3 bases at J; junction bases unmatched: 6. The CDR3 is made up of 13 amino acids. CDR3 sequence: CASKGLPSYEQYF. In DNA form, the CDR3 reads TGTGCCAGCAAGGGACTACCCAGCTACGAGCAGTACTTC.

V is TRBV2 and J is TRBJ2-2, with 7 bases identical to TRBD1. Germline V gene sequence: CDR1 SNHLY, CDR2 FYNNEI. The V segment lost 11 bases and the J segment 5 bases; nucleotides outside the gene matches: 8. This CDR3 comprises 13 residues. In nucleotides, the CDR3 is TGTGCCGGACGAGGGGGCCGTACCGGGGAGCTGTTTTTT. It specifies CAGRGGRTGELFF.

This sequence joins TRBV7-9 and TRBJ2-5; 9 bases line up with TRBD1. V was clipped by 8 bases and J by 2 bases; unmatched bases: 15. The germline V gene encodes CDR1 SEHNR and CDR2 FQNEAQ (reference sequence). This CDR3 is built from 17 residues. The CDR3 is CASGPRYRGPWQETQYF. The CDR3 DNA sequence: TGTGCCAGCGGGCCGAGATACAGGGGGCCGTGGCAAGAGACCCAGTACTTC.

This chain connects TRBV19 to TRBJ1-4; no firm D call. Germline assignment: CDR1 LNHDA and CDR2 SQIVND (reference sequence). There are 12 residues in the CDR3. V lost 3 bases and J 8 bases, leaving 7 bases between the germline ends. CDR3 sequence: CASSIGSEKLFF. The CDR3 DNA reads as TGTGCCAGTAGTATTGGCTCCGAAAAACTGTTTTTT.

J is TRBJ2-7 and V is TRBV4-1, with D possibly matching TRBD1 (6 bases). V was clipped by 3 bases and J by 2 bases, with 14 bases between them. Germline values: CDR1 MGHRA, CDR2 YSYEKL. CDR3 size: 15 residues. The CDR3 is CASSQAGANTYEQYF. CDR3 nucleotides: TGCGCCAGCAGCCAGGCAGGGGCAAACACCTACGAGCAGTACTTC.

CDR3 in amino acids: CASSRLQGEGLPLHF. CDR3 DNA: TGTGCCAGCAGCCGATTACAGGGTGAGGGTTTACCCCTCCACTTT. The gene calls are TRBV9 and TRBJ1-6, with D tentatively TRBD1 (6 bases). The CDR3 has 15 amino acids. From germline, CDR1 is SGDLS and CDR2 YYNGEE. V gave up 4 bases and J gave up 12 bases, with 20 bases separating them.